This T cell receptor (beta chain) was recovered during a study of STAT5B mutations in CD4+ large granular lymphocyte leukemia. Data came from immunoSEQ multiplex PCR; TCRdb stores just in-frame clones and leaves some out. The table has around 34,000 clones, about 82% seen once. The ends lost 5 bases at V and 8 bases at J; junction bases unmatched: 12. The CDR3 is 15 amino acids. Germline V gene lookup returns CDR1 SGHVS and CDR2 FQNEAQ. This chain joins TRBV7-8 and TRBJ2-1; 7 nucleotides match TRBD2. The sample taken for sequencing was CD4+ T cells from blood buffy coats. This clonotype was sampled from a human donor in good health. CDR3: CASSPVWGRAYEQFF. CDR3 nucleotides: TGTGCCAGCAGCCCCGTATGGGGGAGGGCCTATGAGCAGTTCTTC.